The T cell receptor beta chain described here comes from a study of blood T cells in healthy people across ages. The V gene's germline CDR1 is SGHNT and CDR2 YENEEA. Unmatched junction bases numbered 5, after V lost 5 bases and J lost 2 bases. The CDR3 runs 15 residues. The authors ran a second PCR of about 7 to 11 cycles using a sample-barcoded 5' primer and a J-beta primer mix. TCRdb analysed the 5' RACE reads with MiXCR anew, one entry per CDR3 protein. The sample includes about 730,000 distinct CDR3 sequences, roughly 44% of them seen just once. This chain joins TRBV11-3 and TRBJ2-3, with 9 bases matching TRBD1. This receptor was obtained from a woman aged 55-75 years in good health. Sequenced: blood. CDR3 residues: CASSARTGDTDTQYF. CDR3 nucleotide sequence: TGTGCCAGCAGCGCAAGGACAGGGGACACAGATACGCAGTATTTT.